Listed below are T cell receptor beta chains from one sample, sequenced in a study of shared clonotypes between healthy human individuals. The repertoire was sequenced with immunoSEQ multiplex PCR; TCRdb's copy has only in-frame clones and lacks some. Of under 2.5 million clones in the sample, around 92% were seen once. The sequenced material came from naive CD4+ T cells from PBMCs. The source is a man between 18 and 29 years old in good health. Some clones in this sample may be carry-over from other donors' samples. Each CDR3 is given with its conserved first and last residue. A D gene is named only where the DNA matches it firmly. Only part of the rows carry a size: once, few, many, or a class if the clone is expanded.

>NA|TRBJ2-4|TRBV7-3|TRBD2
CASRIRASGSAKSTGFKNIQYF
TGTGCCAGCAGAATCAGGGCTAGCGGGAGCGCGAAGTCTACGGGCTTCAAAAACATTCAGTACTTC
>once|TRBJ2-1|TRBV5-6|TRBD1
CASSYRTGQIEQFF
TGTGCCAGCAGCTACAGGACAGGGCAGATTGAGCAGTTCTTC
>few|TRBJ1-1|TRBV27|NA
CASALQGRRGAFF
TGTGCCAGCGCCCTACAGGGACGGCGTGGTGCTTTCTTT
>NA|TRBJ1-5|TRBV9|NA
CASSALAGVQPQHF
TGTGCCAGCAGCGCTCTTGCGGGGGTCCAGCCCCAGCATTTT
>NA|TRBJ2-7|TRBV6-1|NA
CASSEVGYEQYF
TGTGCCAGCAGTGAAGTTGGCTACGAGCAGTACTTC
>NA|TRBJ1-2|TRBV6-6|NA
CASSYSGEVNYGYTF
TGTGCCAGCAGTTACTCGGGAGAAGTCAACTATGGCTACACCTTC
>once|TRBJ1-4|TRBV7-9|NA
CASSPQLASNEKLFF
TGTGCCAGCAGCCCCCAACTGGCGAGTAATGAAAAACTGTTTTTT
>NA|TRBJ1-5|TRBV4-1|NA
CASSHLYARTEEGQPQHF
TGCGCCAGCAGCCATCTTTACGCGAGGACAGAAGAAGGTCAGCCCCAGCATTTT
>NA|TRBJ2-1|TRBV10-1|TRBD2
CASSLAGVGYNEQFF
TGCGCCAGCAGCCTAGCGGGAGTGGGTTACAATGAGCAGTTCTTC
>NA|TRBJ2-3|TRBV7-3|NA
CASSLAGHTDTQYF
TGTGCCAGCAGCTTAGCGGGCCACACAGATACGCAGTATTTT
>NA|TRBJ2-7|TRBV5-1|TRBD1
CASSPGTASYEQYF
TGCGCCAGCAGCCCCGGGACAGCATCCTACGAGCAGTACTTC
>NA|TRBJ2-3|TRBV7-3|NA
CASSLSNSYTDTQYF
TGTGCCAGCAGCTTAAGTAACTCCTACACAGATACGCAGTATTTT
>NA|TRBJ1-1|TRBV15|NA
CATSRGPGGSEAFF
TGTGCCACCAGCAGAGGACCGGGGGGGTCTGAAGCTTTCTTT
>NA|TRBJ2-5|TRBV7-9|NA
CASNTGTQQETQYF
TGTGCCAGCAACACCGGGACCCAACAAGAGACCCAGTACTTC
>few|TRBJ1-2|TRBV6-5|NA
CASSQGLYGYTF
TGTGCCAGCAGTCAGGGCCTCTATGGCTACACCTTC
>once|TRBJ2-1|TRBV5-6|NA
CASSSHGAGSYNEQFF
TGTGCCAGCAGCTCGCATGGGGCGGGTTCCTACAATGAGCAGTTCTTC
>once|TRBJ2-7|TRBV4-3|NA
CASSQDARAYEQYF
TGCGCCAGCAGCCAAGATGCCAGGGCTTACGAGCAGTACTTC
>NA|TRBJ1-3|TRBV2|TRBD1
CASRTGGAGNTIYF
TGTGCCAGCAGGACAGGGGGCGCAGGAAACACCATATATTTT
>NA|TRBJ1-1|TRBV27|NA
CASTPRGVNTEAFF
TGTGCCAGCACCCCGCGGGGGGTGAACACTGAAGCTTTCTTT